This T cell receptor (beta chain) was documented in a study of T cell repertoires in cytomegalovirus infection. On the study more broadly: In public TCR beta signatures, there were indications of both CMV infection and matching HLA type.

A word on this clonotype: No antigen is known for it.

The CDR3 is 16 residues long. Trimming removed 3 bases at V and 1 base at J, with 15 bases between. Germline CDR1 and CDR2: KGHDR and SFDVKD. The study's findings and limits: HLA-C-restricted CMV clonotypes gave the most frequent clonotype in two of eight donors.

Via MiXCR, TCRdb re-called the reads, giving one row per CDR3 protein. Altogether a few hundred thousand distinct CDR3 sequences are present, more than 9% being singletons, with the ten largest covering roughly 4.5%. Sequenced sample: PBMCs. This clonotype was sampled from a human donor in good health (CMV status not recorded). Some clones in this sample may be carry-over from other donors' samples. The genes are TRBV24-1 and TRBJ2-7; weak D call: TRBD2 (6 bases). In DNA, the CDR3 is TGTGCCACCAGTGATATTGGACGGGGGACTTCCTACGAGCAGTACTTC. This gives the protein CATSDIGRGTSYEQYF.